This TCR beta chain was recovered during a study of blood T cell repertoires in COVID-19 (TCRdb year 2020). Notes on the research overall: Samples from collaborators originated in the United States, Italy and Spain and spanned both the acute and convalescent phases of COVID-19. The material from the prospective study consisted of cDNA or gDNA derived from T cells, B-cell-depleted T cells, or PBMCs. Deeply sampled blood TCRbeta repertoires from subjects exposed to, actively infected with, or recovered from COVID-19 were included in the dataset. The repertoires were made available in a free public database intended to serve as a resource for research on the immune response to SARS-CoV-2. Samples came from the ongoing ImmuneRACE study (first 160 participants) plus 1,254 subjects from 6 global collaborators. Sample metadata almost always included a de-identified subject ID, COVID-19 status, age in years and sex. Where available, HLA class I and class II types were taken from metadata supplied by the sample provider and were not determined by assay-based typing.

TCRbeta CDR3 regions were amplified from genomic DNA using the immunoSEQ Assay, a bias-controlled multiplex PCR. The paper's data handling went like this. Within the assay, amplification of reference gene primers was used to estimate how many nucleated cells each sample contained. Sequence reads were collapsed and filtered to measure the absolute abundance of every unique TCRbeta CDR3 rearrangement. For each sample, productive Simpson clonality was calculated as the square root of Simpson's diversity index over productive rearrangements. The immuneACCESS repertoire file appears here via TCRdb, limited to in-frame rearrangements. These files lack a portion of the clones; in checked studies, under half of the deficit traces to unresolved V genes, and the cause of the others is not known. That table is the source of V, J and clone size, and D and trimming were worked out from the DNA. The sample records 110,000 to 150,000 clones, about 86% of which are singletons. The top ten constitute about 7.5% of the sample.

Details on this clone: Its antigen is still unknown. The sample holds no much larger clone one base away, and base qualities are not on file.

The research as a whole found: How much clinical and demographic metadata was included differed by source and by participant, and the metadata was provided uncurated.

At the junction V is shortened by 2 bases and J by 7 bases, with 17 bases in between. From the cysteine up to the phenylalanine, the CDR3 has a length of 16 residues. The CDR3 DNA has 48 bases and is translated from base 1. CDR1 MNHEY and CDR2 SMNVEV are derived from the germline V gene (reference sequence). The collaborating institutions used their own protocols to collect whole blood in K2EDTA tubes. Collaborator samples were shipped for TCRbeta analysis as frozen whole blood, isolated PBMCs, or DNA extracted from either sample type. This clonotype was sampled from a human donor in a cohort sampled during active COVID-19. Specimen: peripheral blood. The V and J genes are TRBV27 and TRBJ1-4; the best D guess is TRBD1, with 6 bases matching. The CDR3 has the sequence CASSLAGTGRGEKLFF. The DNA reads TGTGCCAGCAGTTTAGCTGGAACAGGGAGGGGTGAAAAACTGTTTTTT.